The clone carrying this T cell receptor beta chain has just a few counts. Its matching antigen is unknown. Constant-region reverse primers amplified full-length variable regions, followed by semi-nested Nested Universal Primer A PCR. Using its own MiXCR run on the 5' RACE reads, TCRdb lists one record per CDR3 protein. The sample contains about 55,000 distinct CDR3 sequences, around 20% of which appear only once. Tregs were sorted as CD4+CD25+CD127-/low cells. With 4 bases clipped from V and 1 base from J, the junction kept 8 bases outside the gene matches. The germline V gene encodes CDR1 SGHRS and CDR2 YFSETQ. This CDR3 has 16 amino acids. Study outcomes and limitations: Tumor memory CD4+ T cell TCR gene usage clustered with blood and lymph node memory CD4+ cells and lymph node naive CD4+ cells. Whole repertoires were not studied in the larger cohort, only one V-J beta rearrangement. Greatest tumor Treg TCR overlap was with tumor naive CD4+ cells.

The chain joins TRBV5-1 to TRBJ2-5, with 9 nucleotides matching TRBD1. Sequencing used tumor-infiltrating Tregs sorted from the breast tumor. This TCR derives from a female donor with breast cancer. The CDR3 sequence: CASSPELTGGQETQYF. CDR3 DNA: TGCGCCAGCAGCCCTGAATTGACAGGGGGCCAAGAGACCCAGTACTTC.